What follows are 19 T cell receptor beta chains derived from one specimen sequenced in a study of cytomegalovirus exposure and HLA in healthy donors. PCR involved 60 Vbeta and 13 Jbeta primers. The table came from immunoSEQ multiplex PCR; TCRdb's copy has only in-frame clones and leaves some out. The sample has about 140,000 clones, approximately 80% seen once; the top ten hold about 1.5%. The sample consisted of PBMCs. These receptors originate from a woman aged 35 to 49 in good health and CMV-seronegative.

The V and J genes are TRBV7-9 and TRBJ1-2; 11 positions agree with TRBD1. The V gene end was trimmed by 5 bases and the J gene end by 4 bases; junction bases not matched to a gene: 9. The CDR3 covers 16 residues. The germline gives CDR1 SEHNR, CDR2 FQNEAQ (reference sequence). The CDR3 DNA sequence: TGTGCCAGCAGCCAAGGGACAGGGGGTCGAGGCTATGGCTACACCTTC. Its translation: CASSQGTGGRGYGYTF. Drawing the rest from reference TRBV7-9 and TRBJ1-2, the complete variable domain is DTGVSQNPRHKITKRGQNVTFRCDPISEHNRLYWYRQTLGQGPEFLTYFQNEAQLEKSRLLSDRFSAERPKGSFSTLEIQRTEQGDSAMYLCASSQGTGGRGYGYTFGSGTRLTVV.

The chain links TRBV7-9 to TRBJ2-4; 8 nucleotides align to TRBD1. Germline values: CDR1 SEHNR, CDR2 FQNEAQ (reference sequence). The length of the CDR3 is 17 residues. V shed 4 bases, J shed 4 bases, and the junction held 12 bases outside the gene matches. The CDR3 DNA follows: TGTGCCAGCAGCTCCGGACAGGGCGATTATTGGAAAAACATTCAGTACTTC. It yields the protein CASSSGQGDYWKNIQYF.

J is TRBJ2-1 and V is TRBV11-2, with 12 bases identical to TRBD2. J lost 8 bases, V lost 3 bases, and 8 bases had no gene match. The germline V gene has CDR1 SGHAT and CDR2 FQNNGV. This CDR3 has 16 residues. CDR3 coding DNA: TGTGCCAGCAGCTTCGGGCCTAGCGGGGGGGCAGATGAGCAGTTCTTC. This gives the protein CASSFGPSGGADEQFF. The variable domain in full, completed from reference TRBV11-2 and TRBJ2-1, reads EAGVAQSPRYKIIEKRQSVAFWCNPISGHATLYWYQQILGQGPKLLIQFQNNGVVDDSQLPKDRFSAERLKGVDSTLKIQPAKLEDSAVYLCASSFGPSGGADEQFFGPGTRLTVL.

The rearrangement links TRBV6-1 to TRBJ1-1; D unclear. The CDR3 runs to 19 residues. Trimming shortened V by 2 bases and J by 1 base, and 23 bases separated the two germline ends. The V gene's germline CDR1 is MNHNS and CDR2 SASEGT. CDR3 protein: CASSEMVLILLGRNTEAFF. CDR3 DNA sequence: TGTGCCAGCAGTGAAATGGTCCTGATACTCTTAGGGAGGAACACTGAAGCTTTCTTT.

The rearrangement uses TRBV10-3 and TRBJ1-1; tentative D call: TRBD1 (6 bases). V was clipped by 10 bases and J by 3 bases, with 18 bases between them. CDR1 is ENHRY and CDR2 is SYGVKD in the germline V gene. This CDR3 region has 14 residues. The CDR3 DNA is TGTGCCACAACATCCCAGGGGACGGACACTGAAGCTTTCTTT. Its translation: CATTSQGTDTEAFF.

CDR3: CASRLVATEMNTEAFF. CDR3 DNA: TGTGCCAGTAGGTTGGTGGCTACGGAGATGAACACTGAAGCTTTCTTT. V is TRBV19 and J is TRBJ1-1; D is ambiguous. V was cut by 6 bases and J by 0 bases, with 17 bases left in between. Germline lookup yields CDR1 LNHDA and CDR2 SQIVND (reference sequence). CDR3 length: 16 residues.

The chain is built from TRBV19 and TRBJ2-6; TRBD2 might be the D (5 bases). V lost 3 bases and J 4 bases, leaving 19 bases between the germline ends. CDR3 length: 18 residues. Germline V CDR1 and CDR2: LNHDA, SQIVND (reference sequence). The chain's CDR3 is CASSIIRGAPQGANVLTF. In DNA form, the CDR3 reads TGTGCCAGTAGTATTATTCGGGGAGCCCCGCAAGGGGCCAACGTCCTGACTTTC.

The J gene is TRBJ2-7, the V gene TRBV6-1; TRBD1 might be the D (6 bases). Germline assignment: CDR1 MNHNS and CDR2 SASEGT. The V end lost 6 bases, the J end lost 2 bases, and 17 bases lay between the germline ends. The CDR3 sequence is 15 residues long. CDR3 protein: CASSFAGAFAYEQYF. In DNA, the CDR3 is TGTGCCAGCAGCTTTGCAGGGGCCTTCGCCTACGAGCAGTACTTC.

This clone was seen only a few times. The gene calls are TRBV5-8 and TRBJ1-2; tentatively, D is TRBD1 (5 bases). The CDR3 is made up of 14 amino acids. V gave up 0 bases and J gave up 3 bases, with 9 bases separating them. Germline CDR1 and CDR2: SGHTS and YDEGEE. This chain's CDR3 is CASSLAGGYYGYTF. CDR3 nucleotides: TGTGCCAGCAGCTTGGCCGGGGGATACTATGGCTACACCTTC.

V gene TRBV19 combines with J gene TRBJ2-2, with 9 bases that match TRBD1. V gave up 3 bases and J gave up 6 bases; unmatched junction bases: 5. The CDR3 is 15 residues long. Per germline, CDR1 LNHDA and CDR2 SQIVND (reference sequence). CDR3: CASSIPGTGSGELFF. The DNA for the CDR3 is TGTGCCAGTAGTATCCCGGGGACAGGGTCCGGGGAGCTGTTTTTT.

J is TRBJ2-2 and V is TRBV5-1; weak D call: TRBD2 (6 bases). Trimming stripped 5 bases from V and 5 bases from J, with 16 bases between. This CDR3 has 15 amino acids. Germline-derived CDR1 and CDR2 are SGHRS and YFSETQ. CDR3 loop: CASSVTRRGTGELFF. The CDR3 DNA reads TGCGCCAGCAGTGTTACTCGGCGGGGAACCGGGGAGCTGTTTTTT.

This rearrangement joins TRBV7-9 to TRBJ1-4, with 8 nucleotides matching TRBD1. V shed 2 bases, J shed 8 bases, and the junction held 4 bases outside the gene matches. The CDR3 is 14 amino acids. Per germline, CDR1 SEHNR and CDR2 FQNEAQ (reference sequence). Written as DNA, the CDR3 is TGTGCCAGCAGCTTACAGGGGGCTAGCGAAAAACTGTTTTTT. Its translation: CASSLQGASEKLFF.

This rearrangement joins TRBV27 to TRBJ1-2, with D unclear. The V and J ends lost 7 bases and 8 bases respectively, with 20 bases between them. This CDR3 is 14 amino acids long. In germline, CDR1 is MNHEY, CDR2 SMNVEV (reference sequence). The CDR3 spells CASTNQAGFGGYTF. The CDR3 nucleotides are TGTGCCAGCACCAACCAGGCAGGTTTTGGCGGCTACACCTTC.

The rearrangement joins TRBV14 to TRBJ1-1; possibly TRBD1 for D (5 bases). V was cut by 4 bases and J by 0 bases, with 12 bases left in between. The CDR3 length is 15 residues. Germline CDR1 reads SGHDN; CDR2 reads FVKESK. The CDR3 region is CASSRITGLNTEAFF. The CDR3 region has the DNA TGTGCCAGCAGCCGAATAACAGGATTGAACACTGAAGCTTTCTTT.

The V and J genes are TRBV28 and TRBJ1-1; D gene unclear. This CDR3 is 11 amino acids long. The germline V gene has CDR1 MDHEN and CDR2 SYDVKM. Trimming removed 7 bases from V and 7 bases from J, with 10 bases in between. The CDR3 DNA follows: TGTGCCAGCACGGGTAGGAATGAAGCTTTCTTT. This sequence encodes CASTGRNEAFF.

The table lists this clone with a few counts. The chain employs TRBV18 and TRBJ1-5; 8 nucleotides line up with TRBD1. J lost 5 bases, V lost 3 bases, and 6 bases had no gene match. CDR1 and CDR2 from the germline V gene are KGHSH and LQKENI. The CDR3 spans 15 residues. The chain's CDR3 is CASSPDGRGHQPQHF. CDR3 DNA sequence: TGTGCCAGCTCACCCGATGGCAGGGGGCATCAGCCCCAGCATTTT.

The chain joins TRBV18 to TRBJ1-5; TRBD1 is a possible D gene (6 bases). V lost 3 bases and J 3 bases, leaving 9 bases between the germline ends. Germline loops: CDR1 KGHSH, CDR2 LQKENI. The CDR3 covers 14 residues. CDR3 in amino acids: CASSPDSFNQPQHF. The CDR3 DNA reads TGTGCCAGCTCACCGGACAGTTTCAATCAGCCCCAGCATTTT.

In this sample, this clone turned up a few times. V gene TRBV7-2 combines with J gene TRBJ1-2, with D perhaps TRBD1 (6 bases). The germline gives CDR1 SGHTA, CDR2 FQGNSA. Trimming removed 5 bases from V and 0 bases from J, with 13 bases in between. CDR3 size: 15 residues. DNA of the CDR3: TGTGCCAGCAGCCAGACGAACAGGGCTAACTATGGCTACACCTTC. Protein product: CASSQTNRANYGYTF.

This clone was recorded only once. CDR3 nucleotide sequence: TGTGCCAGCAGTCCGACAGGATATTCCTACGAGCAGTACTTC. Its protein is CASSPTGYSYEQYF. The V gene is TRBV6-5, the J gene TRBJ2-7; a possible D gene is TRBD1 (6 bases). Looked up from germline, CDR1 is MNHEY and CDR2 is SVGAGI. The CDR3 consists of 14 residues. V was shortened by 5 bases and J by 1 base, with 12 bases between the two germline ends.